This is a list of T cell receptor beta chains from one sample in a study of OX40 agonist ivuxolimab in advanced cancers. Method: immunoSEQ multiplex PCR; TCRdb's copy keeps in-frame clones and lacks some. The profile shows 70,000 to 90,000 clones, 91% of them singletons. The sequences come from CD4+ or CD8+ T cells sorted from blood, collected in a trial of the OX40 agonist ivuxolimab. The receptors were sampled from an adult with an advanced solid tumor such as melanoma, head and neck, liver or kidney cancer. The CDR3 runs from the conserved cysteine through the conserved F or W. D genes are given only for firm matches.

TRBV11-2,NA,TRBJ2-7,CASSLDLGSYEQYF
TRBV7-9,NA,TRBJ1-2,CASSLEGTEGNYGYTF
TRBV27,NA,TRBJ2-3,CASMGLGTDTQYF
TRBV28,TRBD1,TRBJ1-1,CATLLGAAGGKYTEAFF
TRBV4-2,NA,TRBJ1-4,CASSQARTNEKLFF
TRBV6-5,NA,TRBJ1-6,CASSLTGVGALHF
TRBV6-5,TRBD1,TRBJ1-3,CASGRGGSGNTIYF
TRBV6-1,TRBD2,TRBJ2-3,CASSELAGGPDTQYF
TRBV5-4,NA,TRBJ1-1,CASIGGNTEAFF
TRBV6-6,NA,TRBJ2-2,CASSHNTGELFF
TRBV29-1,NA,TRBJ2-1,CSVVYTLYNEQFF
TRBV29-1,NA,TRBJ2-1,CSAPGPLSYNEQFF
TRBV30,NA,TRBJ1-1,CAWNVGQNTEAFF
TRBV6-6,NA,TRBJ1-6,CASSYLGLRSPLHF
TRBV6-1,NA,TRBJ1-5,CASSVQGDLYQPQHF
TRBV18,NA,TRBJ2-3,CASSPPYEDTQYF
TRBV27,NA,TRBJ2-1,CASSLRTGSEQFF
TRBV28,NA,TRBJ2-7,CASSFRSSGYEQYF
TRBV10-3,NA,TRBJ1-2,CAIRESTRGLYGYTF
TRBV25-1,NA,TRBJ1-1,CASDSGGEAFF
TRBV6-5,NA,TRBJ1-1,CASSYVPNTEAFF
TRBV4-1,TRBD2,TRBJ2-2,CASSRTGGMTGELFF
TRBV4-3,NA,TRBJ1-6,CASSQEQIPPFSSPLHF
TRBV10-2,NA,TRBJ1-1,CASSEWSTEAFF
TRBV4-2,TRBD2,TRBJ2-7,CASSQDLLAGILYF
TRBV7-9,NA,TRBJ2-7,CASSPAYEQYF
TRBV2,NA,TRBJ1-1,CASSEAFLNTEAFF
TRBV7-3,NA,TRBJ1-4,CASSLKEGTENEKLFF
TRBV15,TRBD2,TRBJ2-1,CATSTRLAGARNEQFF
TRBV4-3,TRBD2,TRBJ2-1,CASSQDLGAGGFEQFF
TRBV7-9,NA,TRBJ2-7,CASSHSYEQYF
TRBV4-1,TRBD1,TRBJ2-1,CASSPRWDRNYNEQFF
TRBV4-2,TRBD2,TRBJ2-1,CASSLETLTSGGAGNEQFF
TRBV11-3,NA,TRBJ2-1,CASSYLGPGEQFF
TRBV6-1,TRBD2,TRBJ2-3,CASSEWRGAPTDTQYF
TRBV9,NA,TRBJ1-5,CASSPPGSNQPQHF
TRBV6-1,NA,TRBJ1-5,CTLGQGQPQHF
TRBV30,NA,TRBJ1-1,CAWGGTEAFF
TRBV11-2,NA,TRBJ2-7,CASTDRTSYEQYF
TRBV6-6,NA,TRBJ2-3,CASSYSPDTQYF
TRBV13,TRBD1,TRBJ1-1,CASSSPGQGAEAFF
TRBV6-5,NA,TRBJ2-5,CASSYGYQETQYF
TRBV28,NA,TRBJ1-5,CASSSTGFGNQPQHF
TRBV11-2,NA,TRBJ2-3,CASSLDRHTQYF
TRBV6-6,TRBD1,TRBJ2-7,CASSHTGGIRDEQYF
TRBV5-1,NA,TRBJ1-5,CASSPTDSSNQPQHF
TRBV15,TRBD1,TRBJ2-5,CATSSVGQGPQETQYF
TRBV27,NA,TRBJ1-5,CASSAGWGNQPQHF
TRBV30,NA,TRBJ1-6,CAWSVVGSLLHF
TRBV6-5,NA,TRBJ1-2,CASSYRIGGYGYTF
TRBV6-6,NA,TRBJ2-3,CASSYPTDPYTQYF
TRBV19,NA,TRBJ1-1,CASLSRYMNTEAFF
TRBV28,NA,TRBJ2-7,CASSLRGGAYEQYF
TRBV2,NA,TRBJ1-5,CASRDGRNQPQHF